This passage covers 15 T cell receptor beta chains from one sample sequenced in a study of cytomegalovirus exposure and HLA in healthy donors. Amplification used 60 Vbeta primers and 13 Jbeta primers. The data were produced by immunoSEQ multiplex PCR, yet TCRdb's version contains in-frame clones alone and is incomplete. The profile shows over 100,000 clones, around 10% of them singletons. The sequenced material came from PBMCs. The receptors derive from a man aged 35 to 55 in good health and CMV-seropositive.

This clone was observed at least ten times. The chain links TRBV5-4 to TRBJ2-1; D not resolved. V was clipped by 0 bases and J by 0 bases, with 7 bases between them. This CDR3 is 15 amino acids long. Germline assignment: CDR1 SGHNT and CDR2 YYREEE (reference sequence). Written as DNA, the CDR3 is TGTGCCAGCAGCTTGGCGCGGAGCTCCTACAATGAGCAGTTCTTC. It encodes CASSLARSSYNEQFF.

This clone has a handful of counts. At one end the junction does not follow the germline gene, possibly because of a read error. This rearrangement joins TRBV7-7 to TRBJ2-5; 8 bases match TRBD1. There are 16 residues in the CDR3. CDR1 is SSHAT, CDR2 FNYEAQ, per germline (reference sequence). The CDR3 DNA reads as TGTGCTAGCAGCCAAGTGGGGACAGGAGACCAAGAGACCCAGTACTTC. Translating it yields CASSQVGTGDQETQYF.

The rearrangement links TRBV4-2 to TRBJ2-7, with D tentatively TRBD1 (6 bases). The CDR3 is 17 amino acids. The germline V gene has CDR1 LGHNA and CDR2 YNFKEQ. V dropped 4 bases and J dropped 0 bases, with 19 bases sitting between them. CDR3: CASSRTLNLGGSYEQYF. The CDR3, as DNA: TGTGCCAGCAGCCGCACTCTAAACCTAGGGGGCTCCTACGAGCAGTACTTC.

The J gene is TRBJ2-5, the V gene TRBV4-1, with 9 nucleotides matching TRBD2. The DNA matches TRBJ2-7 better at its end, which makes the J call doubtful. The germline gives CDR1 MGHRA, CDR2 YSYEKL. The length of the CDR3 is 17 residues. In nucleotides, the CDR3 is TGCGCCAGCAGCCAAGATCGTGAGCGGGAGGAGCTATACGAGCAGTACTTC. Its protein product is CASSQDREREELYEQYF.

This clone was counted between two and nine times. This chain uses TRBV10-2 with TRBJ1-2; D uncertain. Trimming left V 0 bases short and J 8 bases short, with 10 bases between. This CDR3 has 13 amino acids. Per germline, CDR1 WSHSY and CDR2 SAAADI. The CDR3 loop reads CASSESWYRGYTF. For the CDR3, the DNA is TGCGCCAGCAGTGAGTCTTGGTATCGGGGCTACACCTTC.

The chain carries TRBV2 and TRBJ2-4; 7 bases fit TRBD2. This CDR3 has 15 residues. The V gene's germline CDR1 is SNHLY and CDR2 FYNNEI. V trimming: 10 bases; J trimming: 8 bases; junction bases outside the gene matches: 17. DNA of the CDR3: TGTGCCAATTCGCCCCGGGGCTCGGGAGGAGACATTCAGTACTTC. Amino acid sequence: CANSPRGSGGDIQYF. Combining the CDR3 with reference TRBV2 and TRBJ2-4 gives the whole variable domain EPEVTQTPSHQVTQMGQEVILRCVPISNHLYFYWYRQILGQKVEFLVSFYNNEISEKSEIFDDQFSVERPDGSNFTLKIRSTKLEDSAMYFCANSPRGSGGDIQYFGAGTRLSVL.

This clone appeared a few times. The chain employs TRBV11-3 and TRBJ2-7; D might be TRBD2 (5 bases). The CDR3 runs to 15 residues. V was clipped by 0 bases and J by 4 bases, with 13 bases between them. Germline V gene sequence: CDR1 SGHNT, CDR2 YENEEA. The CDR3 loop reads CASSLDAGAGYEQYF. The CDR3 nucleotides read TGTGCCAGCAGCTTAGACGCGGGCGCAGGATACGAGCAGTACTTC.

The CDR3 DNA is TGTGCCAGCATACAGAATAGCAATCAGCCCCAGCATTTT. Protein product: CASIQNSNQPQHF. The J gene is TRBJ1-5, the V gene TRBV6-1, with D unclear. The germline CDR1 and CDR2 sequences are MNHNS and SASEGT. The V and J ends lost 7 bases and 0 bases respectively, with 7 bases between them. The CDR3 length is 13 residues.

The V call is TRBV4-3, the J call TRBJ1-5, with 12 bases aligning to TRBD1. This CDR3 is 15 amino acids long. The trim removed 3 bases at V and 5 bases at J, leaving 2 bases unmatched. Germline CDR1 LGHNA, CDR2 YSLEER. The CDR3 here is CASSQGQGAYQPQHF. CDR3 coding DNA: TGCGCCAGCAGCCAGGGACAGGGGGCCTATCAGCCCCAGCATTTT.

The sample holds a few counts of this clone. The chain has TRBV5-4 and TRBJ2-7, with TRBD1 matching 7 bases. Trimming took 3 bases from V and 6 from J; bases not matched to a gene: 9. The CDR3 covers 14 residues. Germline lookup yields CDR1 SGHNT and CDR2 YYREEE (reference sequence). The CDR3 sequence is CASSSGQVPLEQYF. DNA of the CDR3: TGTGCCAGCAGCTCAGGACAGGTTCCACTCGAGCAGTACTTC.

This chain joins TRBV11-2 and TRBJ1-5; tentative D call: TRBD1 (5 bases). Germline-derived CDR1 and CDR2 are SGHAT and FQNNGV. CDR3 size: 14 residues. Trimming cost V 5 bases and J 5 bases, with 13 bases left between them. The CDR3 reads CASSPQGGDQPQHF. As DNA, the CDR3 is TGTGCCAGCAGCCCCCAGGGTGGAGATCAGCCCCAGCATTTT.

A few counts support this clone. The rearrangement links TRBV6-6 to TRBJ2-1; D perhaps matches TRBD1 (6 bases). Trimming left V 6 bases short and J 4 bases short, with 16 bases between. Germline values: CDR1 MNHNY, CDR2 SVGAGI (reference sequence). This CDR3 has 15 amino acids. DNA for the CDR3: TGTGCCAGCAGGTTTCCCCGGGACATATACAATGAGCAGTTCTTC. Protein product: CASRFPRDIYNEQFF.

This chain joins TRBV19 and TRBJ1-2; the D gene is possibly TRBD1 (5 bases). Trimming left V 6 bases short and J 0 bases short, with 14 bases between. From germline, CDR1 is LNHDA and CDR2 SQIVND (reference sequence). The CDR3 has 15 amino acids. CDR3 residues: CASSNRDFTNYGYTF. The CDR3, as DNA: TGTGCCAGTAGCAACCGGGACTTTACTAACTATGGCTACACCTTC.

This clone was recorded a few times. The chain carries TRBV7-2 and TRBJ2-1; D is possibly TRBD1 (6 bases). Per the germline V gene, CDR1 is SGHTA and CDR2 is FQGNSA. Trimming took 8 bases from V and 5 from J, leaving 19 bases between them. This CDR3 comprises 15 residues. The CDR3 here is CASAYYRDGNNEQFF. The CDR3 region has the DNA TGTGCCAGCGCGTACTACAGGGACGGAAACAATGAGCAGTTCTTC.

This clone was detected a few times. V usage is TRBV19 and J usage is TRBJ2-1; 7 bases match TRBD2. In germline, CDR1 is LNHDA, CDR2 SQIVND (reference sequence). The J segment lost 4 bases and the V segment lost 5 bases, leaving 5 bases of the junction unmatched. This CDR3 is built from 14 residues. The CDR3: CASSVSGMYNEQFF. The CDR3 DNA reads TGTGCCAGTAGTGTCAGCGGGATGTACAATGAGCAGTTCTTC.